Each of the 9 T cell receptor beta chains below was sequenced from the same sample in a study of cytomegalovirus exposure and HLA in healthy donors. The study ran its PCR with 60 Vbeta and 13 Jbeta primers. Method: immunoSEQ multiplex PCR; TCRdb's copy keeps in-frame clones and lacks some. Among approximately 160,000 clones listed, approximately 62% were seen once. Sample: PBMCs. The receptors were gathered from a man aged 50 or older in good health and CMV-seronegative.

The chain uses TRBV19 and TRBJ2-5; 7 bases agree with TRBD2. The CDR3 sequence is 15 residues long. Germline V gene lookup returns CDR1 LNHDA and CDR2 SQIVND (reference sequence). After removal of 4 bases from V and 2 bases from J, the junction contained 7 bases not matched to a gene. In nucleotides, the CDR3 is TGTGCCAGTAGTACCGGTGCGGGGGTACAAGAGACCCAGTACTTC. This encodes CASSTGAGVQETQYF.

This CDR3 reads CASSPPGQGNSPLHF. Written as DNA, the CDR3 is TGTGCCAGCAGCCCCCCGGGACAGGGAAATTCACCCCTCCACTTT. The rearrangement joins TRBV25-1 to TRBJ1-6; TRBD1 aligns across 9 bases. The CDR3 is 15 amino acids. Germline V gene sequence: CDR1 MGHDK, CDR2 SYGVNS. V shed 6 bases and J 7 bases; nucleotides not matched to a gene: 7.

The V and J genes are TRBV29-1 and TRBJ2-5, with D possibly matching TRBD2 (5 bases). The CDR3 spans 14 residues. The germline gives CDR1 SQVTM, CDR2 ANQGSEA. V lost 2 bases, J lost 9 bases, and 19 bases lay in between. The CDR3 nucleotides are TGCAGCGTTGAACTTCGGAGCGGTAGGTTGGCCCAGTACTTC. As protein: CSVELRSGRLAQYF. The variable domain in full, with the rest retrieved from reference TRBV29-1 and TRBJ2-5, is SAVISQKPSRDICQRGTSLTIQCQVDSQVTMMFWYRQQPGQSLTLIATANQGSEATYESGFVIDKFPISRPNLTFSTLTVSNMSPEDSSIYLCSVELRSGRLAQYFGPGTRLLVL.

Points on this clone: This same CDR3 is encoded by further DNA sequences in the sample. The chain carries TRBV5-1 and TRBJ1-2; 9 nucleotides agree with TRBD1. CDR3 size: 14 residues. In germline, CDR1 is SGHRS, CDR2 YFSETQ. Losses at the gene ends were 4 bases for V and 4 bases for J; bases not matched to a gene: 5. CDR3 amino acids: CASSPGQGGYGYTF. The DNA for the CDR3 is TGCGCCAGCAGCCCGGGACAGGGAGGCTATGGCTACACCTTC.

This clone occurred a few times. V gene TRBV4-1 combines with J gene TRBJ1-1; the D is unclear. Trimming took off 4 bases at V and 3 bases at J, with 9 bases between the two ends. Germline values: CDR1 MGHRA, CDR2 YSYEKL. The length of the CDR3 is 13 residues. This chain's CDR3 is CASSLGADTEAFF. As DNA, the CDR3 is TGCGCCAGCAGCCTCGGAGCTGACACTGAAGCTTTCTTT.

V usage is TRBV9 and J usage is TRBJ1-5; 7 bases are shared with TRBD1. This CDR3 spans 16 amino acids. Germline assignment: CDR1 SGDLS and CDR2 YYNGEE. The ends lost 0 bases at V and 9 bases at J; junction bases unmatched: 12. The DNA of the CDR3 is TGTGCCAGCAGCGTAGGACAGGGTTGGGGTATGGGGCCCCAGCATTTT. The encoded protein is CASSVGQGWGMGPQHF.

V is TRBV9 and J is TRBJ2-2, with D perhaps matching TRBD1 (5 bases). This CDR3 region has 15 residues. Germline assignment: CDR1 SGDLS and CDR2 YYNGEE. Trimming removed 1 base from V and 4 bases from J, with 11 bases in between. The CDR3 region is CASSVLGHATGELFF. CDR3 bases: TGTGCCAGCAGCGTACTGGGGCACGCCACCGGGGAGCTGTTTTTT.

The CDR3 is CASSWDRDYGYTF. CDR3 DNA: TGTGCCAGCAGTTGGGACAGGGACTATGGCTACACCTTC. The chain recombines TRBV6-1 with TRBJ1-2; 9 bases line up with TRBD1. Germline-derived CDR1 and CDR2 are MNHNS and SASEGT. This CDR3 has 13 residues. J was trimmed by 3 bases and V by 5 bases; bases with no gene match: 1.

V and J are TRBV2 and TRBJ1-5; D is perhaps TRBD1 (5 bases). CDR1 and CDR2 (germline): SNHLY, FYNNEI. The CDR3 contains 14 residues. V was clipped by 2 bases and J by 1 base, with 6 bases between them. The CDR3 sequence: CASSEQGSNQPQHF. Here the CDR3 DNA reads TGTGCCAGCAGTGAACAGGGAAGCAATCAGCCCCAGCATTTT.